This TCR beta chain stems from a study of Ad26.COV2.S vaccination and SARS-CoV-2 variants. Turning to the study itself: The vaccine Ad26.COV2.S was put into the muscle once, or twice with 56 days between. Study-level results: Once vaccination had occurred, spike-specific CD8+ and CD4+ T cell responses reportedly showed substantial breadth.

This clone was seen a single time. No antigen is known for it. Data came from immunoSEQ multiplex PCR; TCRdb stores just in-frame clones and leaves some out. The data contain about 240,000 clones, roughly 90% of them singletons. Trimming removed 6 bases at V and 6 bases at J, with 14 bases between. This CDR3 is 13 amino acids long. The germline CDR1 and CDR2 sequences are MDHEN and SYDVKM. Sample treatment: some 20 received Ad26.COV2.S at low or high dose, single or two shots; about five received placebo; per-sample allocation not given. Collection of samples fell on day 63 after the first vaccine or placebo injection.

The sequences come from peripheral blood, collected in a trial of Ad26.COV2.S vaccine versus placebo. The chain is built from TRBV28 and TRBJ1-1, with D tentatively TRBD1 (5 bases). The receptor comes from a person aged 18-65 years who received the Ad26.COV2.S COVID-19 vaccine or a placebo. The CDR3 nucleotides are TGTGCCAGCAGGTCCTCCCGGGGACCTGAAGCTTTCTTT. Protein sequence: CASRSSRGPEAFF.